A single sample gave rise to the 28 T cell receptor beta chains below, sequenced in a study of T cell changes during pregnancy in multiple sclerosis (dated by TCRdb to between 2018 and 2021). Library preparation was by the immunoSEQ multiplex PCR assay. In its TCRdb copy, this immuneACCESS table keeps in-frame sequences only and misses some clones. Where compared with another copy, unresolved V genes explain less than half of these, and the others have no known cause. The sample data list under 110,000 clones, and 85% to 95% of these were observed just once. The ten largest clones take up around 1.5% of the sample. The specimen comprised peripheral blood, sampled after pregnancy. The receptors shown here come from a female donor with multiple sclerosis, enrolled in a pregnancy study.

The rearrangement uses TRBV5-1 and TRBJ2-7; TRBD1 aligns across 7 bases. CDR1 is SGHRS and CDR2 is YFSETQ in the germline V gene. V gave up 6 bases and J gave up 2 bases; unmatched junction bases: 5. CDR3 size: 13 residues. The CDR3 sequence is CASNRDSTYEQYF. The CDR3 region has the DNA TGCGCCAGCAACCGGGACAGCACCTACGAGCAGTACTTC.

The chain couples TRBV28 to TRBJ1-4; tentative D call: TRBD1 (6 bases). The CDR3 runs to 15 residues. The ends were cut back, 8 bases at V and 5 bases at J, with 18 bases in the middle. Germline V CDR1 and CDR2: MDHEN, SYDVKM. The CDR3 DNA reads as TGTGCCAGCTCCGGGGGGGCAGGAGAGAATGAAAAACTGTTTTTT. Residues: CASSGGAGENEKLFF.

This chain uses TRBV7-8 with TRBJ2-3; tentatively, D is TRBD2 (6 bases). The CDR3 loop spans 13 amino acids. Per the germline V gene, CDR1 is SGHVS and CDR2 is FQNEAQ. Trimming left V 1 base short and J 10 bases short, with 12 bases between. The CDR3 spells CASSLEGLKPQYF. As DNA, the CDR3 is TGTGCCAGCAGCTTAGAAGGACTAAAACCGCAGTATTTT. The complete variable domain, with remaining parts taken from reference TRBV7-8 and TRBJ2-3, reads GAGVSQSPRYKVAKRGQDVALRCDPISGHVSLFWYQQALGQGPEFLTYFQNEAQLDKSGLPSDRFFAERPEGSVSTLKIQRTQQEDSAVYLCASSLEGLKPQYFGPGTRLTVL.

The DNA for the CDR3 is TGTGCCTGGAACGAGGGACTAGCGGGAGTTAATGAGCAGTTCTTC. This translates into CAWNEGLAGVNEQFF. The chain combines TRBV30 with TRBJ2-1, with 14 nucleotides matching TRBD2. This CDR3 has 15 amino acids. CDR1 is GTSNPN, CDR2 SVGIG, per germline (reference sequence). J gave up 7 bases and V 4 bases, and 6 bases lay outside the gene matches.

The chain combines TRBV27 with TRBJ2-7; TRBD2 is a possible D gene (5 bases). The CDR3 totals 15 residues. Germline lookup yields CDR1 MNHEY and CDR2 SMNVEV (reference sequence). Trimming removed 5 bases at V and 2 bases at J, with 16 bases between. CDR3 nucleotides: TGTGCCAGCAGTCCCTTTGCGGGCGCCGCCTACGAGCAGTACTTC. Protein product: CASSPFAGAAYEQYF.

The CDR3 here is CASSSANFRAGYTF. The DNA of the CDR3 is TGTGCCAGCAGCTCCGCGAATTTCAGGGCGGGCTACACCTTC. The chain couples TRBV5-4 to TRBJ1-2; tentative D call: TRBD1 (5 bases). From germline, CDR1 is SGHNT and CDR2 YYREEE (reference sequence). Trimming took 3 bases from V and 8 from J, leaving 17 bases between them. The CDR3 runs to 14 residues.

The chain couples TRBV6-5 to TRBJ2-5; 7 bases line up with TRBD1. The germline V gene encodes CDR1 MNHEY and CDR2 SVGAGI. V was pared by 9 bases and J by 4 bases, with 8 bases of the junction left unmatched. There are 13 residues in the CDR3. The CDR3 spells CASCRGLGETQYF. The DNA for the CDR3 is TGTGCCAGTTGTAGGGGGCTAGGAGAGACCCAGTACTTC.

The chain combines TRBV2 with TRBJ2-1, with TRBD1 as a possible D gene (5 bases). From germline, CDR1 is SNHLY and CDR2 FYNNEI. CDR3 length: 13 amino acids. Trimming shortened V by 6 bases and J by 5 bases, and 11 bases separated the two germline ends. CDR3: CASRDRYNNEQFF. The CDR3 DNA is TGTGCCAGCAGAGACAGATATAACAATGAGCAGTTCTTC.

This chain connects TRBV6-5 to TRBJ2-5, with 13 bases that match TRBD2. J lost 14 bases, V lost 6 bases, and 12 bases had no gene match. Germline V gene lookup returns CDR1 MNHEY and CDR2 SVGAGI. CDR3 length equals 14 residues. CDR3 in DNA: TGTGCCAGCAGCCCCGGGACTAGCGGGACGAGAGCTTACTTC. Its translation: CASSPGTSGTRAYF.

V and J are TRBV4-1 and TRBJ1-5; no firm D call. This CDR3 has 14 amino acids. Germline V gene data show CDR1 as MGHRA and CDR2 as YSYEKL. Trimming shortened V by 4 bases and J by 2 bases, and 9 bases separated the two germline ends. The CDR3 region is CASSRGPGNQPQHF. CDR3 in DNA: TGCGCCAGCAGCCGAGGCCCTGGCAATCAGCCCCAGCATTTT.

The chain is built from TRBV28 and TRBJ1-1; D call uncertain. Germline V gene lookup returns CDR1 MDHEN and CDR2 SYDVKM. CDR3 length equals 13 residues. Trimming cost V 5 bases and J 6 bases, with 13 bases left between them. This CDR3 reads CASSPPSIAEAFF. In DNA, the CDR3 is TGTGCCAGCAGTCCTCCGTCTATCGCTGAAGCTTTCTTT.

CDR3 coding DNA: TGCAGCGTGCGACAGGGGGACACTGAAGCTTTCTTT. Amino acid sequence: CSVRQGDTEAFF. The rearrangement uses TRBV29-1 and TRBJ1-1; 9 nucleotides agree with TRBD1. Unmatched junction bases numbered 2, after V lost 6 bases and J lost 3 bases. Germline V lookup: CDR1 SQVTM, CDR2 ANQGSEA. This CDR3 contains 12 residues.

DNA of the CDR3: TGTGCCAGCAGTTCTATAGGGGGGGGAAAACTGTTTTTT. Encoded protein: CASSSIGGGKLFF. V and J are TRBV6-1 and TRBJ1-4; D is possibly TRBD1 (6 bases). The CDR3 runs 13 residues. Deletions cut 5 bases from V and 10 bases from J, with 14 bases between. The germline gives CDR1 MNHNS, CDR2 SASEGT.

The chain combines TRBV25-1 with TRBJ2-3; the D gene is possibly TRBD2 (6 bases). This CDR3 spans 15 amino acids. Deletions cut 8 bases from V and 3 bases from J, with 18 bases between. Germline V CDR1 and CDR2: MGHDK, SYGVNS. CDR3 sequence reads: CASYSSAGSTDTQYF. Here the CDR3 DNA reads TGTGCCAGCTACTCTAGTGCCGGGAGTACAGATACGCAGTATTTT.

The V call is TRBV27, the J call TRBJ2-5, with a weak D call TRBD1 (5 bases). Germline V lookup: CDR1 MNHEY, CDR2 SMNVEV (reference sequence). The CDR3 covers 14 residues. The ends were cut back, 4 bases at V and 0 bases at J, with 9 bases in the middle. The CDR3 bases are TGTGCCAGCAGTTCCGACAGAGACCAAGAGACCCAGTACTTC. Translating gives CASSSDRDQETQYF.

Remarks on this clone: Distinct nucleotide sequences in the sample also encode this CDR3. This rearrangement joins TRBV6-1 to TRBJ1-5; D might be TRBD1 (5 bases). Trimming pared 3 bases from V and 2 bases from J, leaving 8 bases between. The CDR3 has 14 residues. From germline, CDR1 is MNHNS and CDR2 SASEGT. This chain's CDR3 is CASSDGGGNQPQHF. In DNA, the CDR3 is TGTGCCAGCAGTGATGGAGGGGGCAATCAGCCCCAGCATTTT.

This sequence joins TRBV2 and TRBJ2-1; 12 nucleotides align to TRBD2. The V gene's germline CDR1 is SNHLY and CDR2 FYNNEI. V shed 6 bases and J 6 bases; nucleotides not matched to a gene: 15. The CDR3 loop spans 18 amino acids. The DNA for the CDR3 is TGTGCCAGCAGCGACTACGTACTAGCGGGAGGATTTGGCAATGAGCAGTTCTTC. Amino acids: CASSDYVLAGGFGNEQFF.

The chain recombines TRBV30 with TRBJ2-4, with D tentatively TRBD2 (5 bases). Germline CDR1 and CDR2: GTSNPN and SVGIG (reference sequence). V lost 5 bases, J lost 0 bases, and 14 bases lay in between. This CDR3 is built from 15 residues. This chain's CDR3 is CAWGRAGIAKNIQYF. In DNA, the CDR3 is TGTGCCTGGGGACGGGCGGGTATAGCCAAAAACATTCAGTACTTC.

This clone showed up just once. The chain combines TRBV21-1 with TRBJ1-2; no check of the table's D call, TRBD1, against the DNA was made. TRBV21-1 represents a pseudogene. The CDR3 is made up of 16 amino acids. CDR3 nucleotides: TGTGCCAGCAGCAAAGCGCTCACAGCACTTTGCTATGGCTACACCTTC. Translated, it gives CASSKALTALCYGYTF.

The CDR3 here is CASSSDRSLDEQFF. The CDR3 DNA reads TGTGCCAGCAGCTCCGACAGGTCTTTGGATGAGCAGTTCTTC. The chain uses TRBV5-6 and TRBJ2-1, with a possible D match to TRBD1 (6 bases). The CDR3 loop spans 14 amino acids. CDR1 is SGHDT, CDR2 YYEEEE, per germline. Trimming took off 3 bases at V and 8 bases at J, with 15 bases between the two ends.

The gene calls are TRBV9 and TRBJ1-1; TRBD1 agrees at 8 bases. Germline V lookup: CDR1 SGDLS, CDR2 YYNGEE. The CDR3 contains 17 residues. Losses at the gene ends were 0 bases for V and 4 bases for J; bases not matched to a gene: 11. CDR3 sequence: CASSVDPQTGVATEAFF. As DNA, the CDR3 is TGTGCCAGCAGCGTAGACCCCCAGACAGGGGTGGCCACTGAAGCTTTCTTT.

The chain is built from TRBV5-1 and TRBJ2-1; 9 nucleotides match TRBD1. Looked up from germline, CDR1 is SGHRS and CDR2 is YFSETQ. This CDR3 has 15 amino acids. Trimming removed 3 bases from V and 8 bases from J; junction bases left unmatched: 9. The CDR3, as DNA: TGCGCCAGCAGCTCCGGGACAGGGAACCCCCATGAGCAGTTCTTC. Its translation: CASSSGTGNPHEQFF.

The chain has TRBV19 and TRBJ1-1, with D possibly being TRBD1 (6 bases). The V end lost 5 bases, the J end lost 6 bases, and 10 bases lay between the germline ends. The CDR3 is 12 amino acids. CDR1 and CDR2 (germline): LNHDA, SQIVND (reference sequence). In DNA form, the CDR3 reads TGTGCCAGTAGTTATGGGGGCCCTGAAGCTTTCTTT. Translated, it gives CASSYGGPEAFF.

The chain has TRBV7-9 and TRBJ2-1, with 9 positions matching TRBD2. In germline, CDR1 is SEHNR, CDR2 FQNEAQ (reference sequence). The CDR3 spans 15 residues. Trimming removed 5 bases from V and 9 bases from J; junction bases left unmatched: 11. CDR3 sequence: CASSAAGGGPSEQFF. The DNA for the CDR3 is TGTGCCAGCAGCGCAGCGGGAGGTGGCCCTTCTGAGCAGTTCTTC.

The chain links TRBV5-4 to TRBJ2-2; the D gene is possibly TRBD2 (7 bases). This CDR3 comprises 16 residues. The V gene's germline CDR1 is SGHNT and CDR2 YYREEE (reference sequence). V gave up 4 bases and J gave up 0 bases, with 13 bases separating them. Here the CDR3 reads CASSGGGLANTGELFF. In nucleotides, the CDR3 is TGTGCCAGCAGCGGGGGGGGGCTGGCGAACACCGGGGAGCTGTTTTTT.

The chain is built from TRBV28 and TRBJ1-2; the D is unclear. Trimming left V 4 bases short and J 3 bases short, with 15 bases between. Germline V lookup: CDR1 MDHEN, CDR2 SYDVKM. This CDR3 spans 15 amino acids. DNA for the CDR3: TGTGCCAGCAGTTACGGGGATCGGTTGGACTATGGCTACACCTTC. Translating gives CASSYGDRLDYGYTF.

CDR3 in amino acids: CAIASKPNTEAFF. The CDR3 bases are TGTGCCATAGCGAGCAAACCGAACACTGAAGCTTTCTTT. The rearrangement joins TRBV7-7 to TRBJ1-1; D gene unclear. V was clipped by 10 bases and J by 1 base, with 13 bases between them. CDR1 and CDR2 (germline): SSHAT, FNYEAQ (reference sequence). The length of the CDR3 is 13 residues. The complete variable domain, with remaining parts taken from reference TRBV7-7 and TRBJ1-1, reads GAGVSQSPRYKVTKRGQDVTLRCDPISSHATLYWYQQALGQGPEFLTYFNYEAQPDKSGLPSDRFSAERPEGSISTLTIQRTEQRDSAMYRCAIASKPNTEAFFGQGTRLTVV.

The chain carries TRBV10-3 and TRBJ2-2; D may be TRBD2 (5 bases). The CDR3 runs to 16 residues. V was pared by 8 bases and J by 0 bases, with 16 bases between. Germline CDR1 is ENHRY and CDR2 is SYGVKD. The CDR3 sequence: CAIRRVAGSNTGELFF. CDR3 DNA sequence: TGTGCCATCCGCCGGGTGGCGGGTTCGAACACCGGGGAGCTGTTTTTT.